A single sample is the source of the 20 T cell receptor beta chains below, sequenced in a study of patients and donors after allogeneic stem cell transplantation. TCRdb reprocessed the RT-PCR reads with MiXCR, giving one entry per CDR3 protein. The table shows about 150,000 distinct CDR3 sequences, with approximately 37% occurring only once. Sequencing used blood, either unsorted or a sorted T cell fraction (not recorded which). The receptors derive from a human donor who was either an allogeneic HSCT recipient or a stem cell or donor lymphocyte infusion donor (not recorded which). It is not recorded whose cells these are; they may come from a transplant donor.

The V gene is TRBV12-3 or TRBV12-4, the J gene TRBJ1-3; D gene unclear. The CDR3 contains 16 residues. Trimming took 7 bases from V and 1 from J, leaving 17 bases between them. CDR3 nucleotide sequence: TGTGCCAGCACCCAAACCGTTGGAGGTTCTGGAAACACCATATATTTT. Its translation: CASTQTVGGSGNTIYF.

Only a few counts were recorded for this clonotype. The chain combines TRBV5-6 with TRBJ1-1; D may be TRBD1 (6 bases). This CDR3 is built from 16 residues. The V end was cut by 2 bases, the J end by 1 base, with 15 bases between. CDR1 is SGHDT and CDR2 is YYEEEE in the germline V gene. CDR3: CASSFDVRGSNTEAFF. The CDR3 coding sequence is TGTGCCAGCAGCTTCGACGTCAGGGGATCGAACACTGAAGCTTTCTTT.

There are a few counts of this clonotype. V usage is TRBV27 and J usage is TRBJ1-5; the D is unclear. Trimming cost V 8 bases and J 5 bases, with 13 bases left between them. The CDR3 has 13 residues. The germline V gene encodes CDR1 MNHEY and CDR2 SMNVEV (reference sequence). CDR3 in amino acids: CASSRTGYQPQHF. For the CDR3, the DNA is TGTGCCAGCTCAAGGACCGGGTATCAGCCCCAGCATTTT.

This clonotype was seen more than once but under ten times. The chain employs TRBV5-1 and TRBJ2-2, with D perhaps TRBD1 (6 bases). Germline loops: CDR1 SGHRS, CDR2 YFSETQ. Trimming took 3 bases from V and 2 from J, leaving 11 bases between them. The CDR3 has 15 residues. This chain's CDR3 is CASSSWTANTGELFF. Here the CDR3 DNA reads TGCGCCAGCAGCTCTTGGACAGCTAACACCGGGGAGCTGTTTTTT.

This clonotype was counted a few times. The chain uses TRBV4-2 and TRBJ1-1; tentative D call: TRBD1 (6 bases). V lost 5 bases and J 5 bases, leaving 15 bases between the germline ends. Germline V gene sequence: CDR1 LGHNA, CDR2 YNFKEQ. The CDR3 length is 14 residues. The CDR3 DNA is TGTGCCAGCAGCTCCTGGACAGAGGGAACTGAAGCTTTCTTT. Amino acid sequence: CASSSWTEGTEAFF.

CDR3 loop: CASSLARGTTNTEAFF. The CDR3 bases are TGTGCCAGCAGCTTAGCCCGAGGGACTACGAACACTGAAGCTTTCTTT. The chain couples TRBV7-8 to TRBJ1-1; D is possibly TRBD1 (5 bases). This CDR3 has 16 residues. V gave up 0 bases and J gave up 1 base, with 12 bases separating them. CDR1 is SGHVS, CDR2 FQNEAQ, per germline.

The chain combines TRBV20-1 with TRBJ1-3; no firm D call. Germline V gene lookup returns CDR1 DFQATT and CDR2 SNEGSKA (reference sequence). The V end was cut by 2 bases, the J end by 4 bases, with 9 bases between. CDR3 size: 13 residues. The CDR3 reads CSARKTTGNTIYF. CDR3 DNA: TGCAGTGCTAGAAAAACTACAGGAAACACCATATATTTT.

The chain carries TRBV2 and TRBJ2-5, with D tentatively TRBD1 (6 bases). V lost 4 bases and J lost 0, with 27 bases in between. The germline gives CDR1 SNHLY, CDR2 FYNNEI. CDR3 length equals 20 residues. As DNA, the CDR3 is TGTGCCAGCAGTGTAGCCCCCAGGGGTCCGGGTACTTCGTACCAAGAGACCCAGTACTTC. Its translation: CASSVAPRGPGTSYQETQYF.

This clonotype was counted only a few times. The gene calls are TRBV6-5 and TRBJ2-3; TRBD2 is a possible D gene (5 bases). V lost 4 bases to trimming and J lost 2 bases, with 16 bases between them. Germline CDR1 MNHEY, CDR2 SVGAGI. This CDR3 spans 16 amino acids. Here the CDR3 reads CASSLTGNADTDTQYF. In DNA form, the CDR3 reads TGTGCCAGCAGTTTAACCGGGAATGCGGACACAGATACGCAGTATTTT.

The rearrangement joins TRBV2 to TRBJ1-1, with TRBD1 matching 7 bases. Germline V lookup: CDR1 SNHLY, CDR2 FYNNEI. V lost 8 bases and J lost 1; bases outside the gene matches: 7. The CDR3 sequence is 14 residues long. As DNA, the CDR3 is TGTGCCAGCGGGGGAGGGGGCAGGAACACTGAAGCTTTCTTT. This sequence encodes CASGGGGRNTEAFF.

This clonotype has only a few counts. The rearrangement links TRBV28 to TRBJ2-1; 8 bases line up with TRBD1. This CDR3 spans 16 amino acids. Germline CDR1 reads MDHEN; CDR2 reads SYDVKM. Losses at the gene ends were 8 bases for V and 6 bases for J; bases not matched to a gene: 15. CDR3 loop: CASLLLAGGRGNEQFF. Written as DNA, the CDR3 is TGTGCCAGCCTTCTTCTAGCAGGGGGCCGGGGCAATGAGCAGTTCTTC.

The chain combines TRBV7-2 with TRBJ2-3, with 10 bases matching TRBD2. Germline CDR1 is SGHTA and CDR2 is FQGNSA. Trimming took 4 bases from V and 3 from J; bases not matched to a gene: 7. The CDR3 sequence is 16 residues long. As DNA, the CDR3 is TGTGCCAGCAGCTCAACACTAGCGGGGCTTACAGATACGCAGTATTTT. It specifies CASSSTLAGLTDTQYF.

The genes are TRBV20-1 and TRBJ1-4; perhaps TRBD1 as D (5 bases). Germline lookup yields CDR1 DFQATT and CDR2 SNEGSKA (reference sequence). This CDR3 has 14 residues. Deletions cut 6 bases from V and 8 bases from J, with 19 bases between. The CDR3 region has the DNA TGCAGTGCACCGGGACCCGGCCCGAACGAAAAACTGTTTTTT. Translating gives CSAPGPGPNEKLFF.

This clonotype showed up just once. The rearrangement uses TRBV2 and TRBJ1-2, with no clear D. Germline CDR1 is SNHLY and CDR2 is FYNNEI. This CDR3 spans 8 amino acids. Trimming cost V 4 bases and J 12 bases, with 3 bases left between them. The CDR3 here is CASSVDTF. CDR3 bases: TGTGCCAGCAGTGTTGACACCTTC.

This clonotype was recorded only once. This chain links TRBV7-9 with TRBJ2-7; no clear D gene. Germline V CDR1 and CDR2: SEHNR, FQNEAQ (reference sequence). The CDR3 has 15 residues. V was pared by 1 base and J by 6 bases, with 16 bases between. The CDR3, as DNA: TGTGCCAGCAGCTTAGAGGTAGGGCCCAAAGCCGAGCAGTACTTC. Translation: CASSLEVGPKAEQYF.

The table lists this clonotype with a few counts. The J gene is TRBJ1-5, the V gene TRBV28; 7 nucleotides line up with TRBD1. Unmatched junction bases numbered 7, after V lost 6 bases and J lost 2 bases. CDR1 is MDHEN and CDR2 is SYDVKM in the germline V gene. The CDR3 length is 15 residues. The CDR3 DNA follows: TGTGCCAGCAGGCCTGACAGGGCGGGCAATCAGCCCCAGCATTTT. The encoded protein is CASRPDRAGNQPQHF.

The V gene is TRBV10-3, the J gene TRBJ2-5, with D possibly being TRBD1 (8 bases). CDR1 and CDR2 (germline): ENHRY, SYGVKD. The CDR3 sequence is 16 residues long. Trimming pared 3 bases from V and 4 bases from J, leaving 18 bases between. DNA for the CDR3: TGTGCCATCAGTGACCTTACAGGGGGGGTACGAGAGACCCAGTACTTC. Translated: CAISDLTGGVRETQYF.

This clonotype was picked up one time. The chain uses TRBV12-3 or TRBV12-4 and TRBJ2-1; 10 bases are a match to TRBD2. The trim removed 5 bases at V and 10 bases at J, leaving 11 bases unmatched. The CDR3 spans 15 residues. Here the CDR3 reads CASSPQERGGREQFF. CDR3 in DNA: TGTGCCAGCAGTCCCCAGGAGCGGGGGGGCCGCGAGCAGTTCTTC.

CDR3 residues: CASSSEESTDTQYF. The CDR3 DNA reads TGTGCCAGCAGCTCAGAAGAGAGCACAGATACGCAGTATTTT. The chain joins TRBV13 to TRBJ2-3; the D is unclear. Trimming stripped 4 bases from V and 0 bases from J, with 8 bases between. Germline CDR1 is PRHDT and CDR2 is FYEKMQ (reference sequence). CDR3 length: 14 residues.

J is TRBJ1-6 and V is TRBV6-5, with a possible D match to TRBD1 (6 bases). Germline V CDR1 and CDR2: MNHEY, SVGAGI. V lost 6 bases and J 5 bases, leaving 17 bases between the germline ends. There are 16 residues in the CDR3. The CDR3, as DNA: TGTGCCAGCAGCTCTCCTCAGGGGCTCCATAATTCACCCCTCCACTTT. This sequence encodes CASSSPQGLHNSPLHF.